This T cell receptor beta chain was obtained from a study of blood T cell repertoires in COVID-19. TCRdb's copy holds only in-frame clones and misses some; the assay was immunoSEQ multiplex PCR. Here the sample spans roughly 200,000 clones, more than 85% being singletons. V dropped 1 base and J dropped 5; count of bases not matched to a gene: 11. This CDR3 has 16 residues. Germline CDR1 SGHDT, CDR2 YYEEEE. The receptor's source is a woman in her thirties or forties in a cohort exposed to, infected with or recovered from COVID-19 (not recorded which). Sample: PBMCs or T cells enriched from blood (not recorded which). The chain is built from TRBV5-6 and TRBJ2-5; TRBD1 agrees at 7 bases. The CDR3 DNA follows: TGTGCCAGCAGCTTGCCGGGGACAGCAAAGGGGGAGACCCAGTACTTC. It translates to CASSLPGTAKGETQYF.